This T cell receptor (beta chain) was found in a study of T-cell reconstitution after alpha-beta-depleted transplantation in children. Study outcomes and limitations: By about two months after transplant, alpha-beta T cells reportedly arose from several hundred graft clones that had expanded. T-cell numbers and diversity, one year after transplant, stemmed largely from T cells that were newly produced. There were some patients whose high TCRbeta diversity at day 60 came from surviving recipient T cells and thymic progenitors.

Germline loops: CDR1 SGHRS, CDR2 YFSETQ. The CDR3 covers 15 residues. V lost 1 base and J lost 4, with 14 bases in between. This clonotype has at least ten counts. Its antigen is still unknown. Construction of the TCRbeta library involved unique molecular identifiers. TCRdb re-derived calls from the PCR reads in MiXCR, one entry per CDR3 protein. This sample carries 40,000 to 60,000 distinct CDR3 sequences, about 9.3% of them seen once, and the ten largest clones take 25% to 30%. The clonotype comes from a male patient aged 2-15 years who had a stem cell transplant for chronic granulomatous disease, so the T cells may come from the graft donor. The chain joins TRBV5-1 to TRBJ2-5, with a weak D call TRBD1 (5 bases). This material consisted of PBMCs, mostly from graft donor cells, taken 60 days after TCRalphabeta/CD19-depleted stem cell transplant. DNA of the CDR3: TGCGCCAGCAGCTTGAGTCGGCCAGGGTTAGAGACCCAGTACTTC. Its translation: CASSLSRPGLETQYF.